The source of this T cell receptor beta chain is a study of blood T cell repertoires in COVID-19. Generated by immunoSEQ multiplex PCR, the TCRdb table keeps only in-frame clones and is missing some. Among 350,000 to 450,000 clones listed, roughly 91% were seen once. The sample comprised PBMCs or T cells enriched from blood (not recorded which). The sequence derives from a woman aged 30 to 39 who had recovered from COVID-19.

CDR3 region: CASSLATGTENTEAFF. Written as DNA, the CDR3 is TGTGCCAGCAGCTTGGCGACAGGGACAGAGAACACTGAAGCTTTCTTT. V usage is TRBV9 and J usage is TRBJ1-1, with 7 positions matching TRBD1. Germline-derived CDR1 and CDR2 are SGDLS and YYNGEE. The CDR3 has 16 amino acids. The junction had 10 bases not matched to a gene; V was cut back by 4 bases and J by 1 base. Complete variable domain (other parts from reference TRBV9 and TRBJ1-1): DSGVTQTPKHLITATGQRVTLRCSPRSGDLSVYWYQQSLDQGLQFLIQYYNGEERAKGNILERFSAQQFPDLHSELNLSSLELGDSALYFCASSLATGTENTEAFFGQGTRLTVV.